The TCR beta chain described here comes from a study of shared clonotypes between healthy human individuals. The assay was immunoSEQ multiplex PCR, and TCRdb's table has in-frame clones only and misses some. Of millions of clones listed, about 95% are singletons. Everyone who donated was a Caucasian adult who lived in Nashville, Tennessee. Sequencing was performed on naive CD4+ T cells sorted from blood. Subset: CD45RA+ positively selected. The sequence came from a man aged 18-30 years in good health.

CDR3 loop: CATKESGSPYEQYF. Written as DNA, the CDR3 is TGTGCCACAAAGGAAAGCGGGTCACCCTACGAGCAGTACTTC. This chain connects TRBV10-3 to TRBJ2-7; possible D gene TRBD2, 6 bases. V was shortened by 10 bases and J by 2 bases, with 18 bases between the two germline ends. CDR1 is ENHRY, CDR2 SYGVKD, per germline. This CDR3 has 14 residues.